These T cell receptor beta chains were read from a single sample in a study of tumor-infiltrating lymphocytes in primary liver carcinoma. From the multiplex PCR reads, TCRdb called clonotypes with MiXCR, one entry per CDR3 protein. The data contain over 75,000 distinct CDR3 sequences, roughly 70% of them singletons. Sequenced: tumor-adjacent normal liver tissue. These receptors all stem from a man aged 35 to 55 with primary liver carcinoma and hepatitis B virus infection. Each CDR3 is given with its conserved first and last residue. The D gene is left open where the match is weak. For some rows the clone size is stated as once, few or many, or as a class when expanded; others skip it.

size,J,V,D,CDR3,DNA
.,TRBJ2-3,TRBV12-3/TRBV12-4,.,CAISLREPDMQYF,TGTGCCATTTCCTTACGGGAGCCAGATATGCAGTATTTT
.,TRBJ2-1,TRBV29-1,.,CSVESGSTDEQFF,TGCAGCGTTGAAAGTGGCAGTACAGACGAGCAGTTCTTC
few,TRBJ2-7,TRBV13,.,CASSPRDKGYEQYF,TGTGCCAGCAGCCCCCGGGACAAGGGATACGAGCAGTACTTC
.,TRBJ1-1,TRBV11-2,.,CASSSVRPPMNNEAFF,TGTGCCAGCAGCTCAGTACGACCCCCGATGAACAATGAAGCTTTCTTT
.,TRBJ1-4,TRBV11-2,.,CTSSLEIWDEKLFF,TGTACCAGCAGCTTAGAGATATGGGACGAAAAACTGTTTTTT
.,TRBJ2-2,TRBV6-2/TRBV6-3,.,CASSKTTNTGELFF,TGTGCCAGCAGTAAGACAACCAACACCGGGGAGCTGTTTTTT
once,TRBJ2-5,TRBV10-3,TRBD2,CAISQSSSGRGLQETQYF,TGTGCCATCAGTCAGTCCTCTAGCGGGAGGGGATTGCAAGAGACCCAGTACTTC
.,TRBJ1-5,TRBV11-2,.,CASSLVTGSSQSQHF,TGTGCCAGCAGCTTAGTAACAGGGAGCAGTCAGTCCCAGCATTTT
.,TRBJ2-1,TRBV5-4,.,CARSLAGGDYNEQFF,TGTGCCAGGAGCTTGGCCGGGGGAGATTACAATGAACAGTTCTTC
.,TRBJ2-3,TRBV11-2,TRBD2,CVNSLEGLAWTDAQYF,TGTGTCAACAGCTTAGAGGGACTAGCGTGGACAGATGCGCAGTATTTT
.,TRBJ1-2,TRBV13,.,CASSLGEGSTF,TGTGCCAGCAGCTTAGGAGAGGGCTCTACCTTC
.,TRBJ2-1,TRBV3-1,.,CASSPADRSSYNEQFF,TGTGCCAGCAGCCCAGCAGACAGGAGCTCCTACAATGAGCAGTTCTTC
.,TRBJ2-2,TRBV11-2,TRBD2,CASGLVALAGFGELFF,TGTGCCAGCGGCTTAGTGGCGCTAGCGGGATTCGGGGAGCTGTTTTTT
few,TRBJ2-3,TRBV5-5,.,CASKPAPLAISTDTQYF,TGTGCCAGCAAGCCGGCCCCCCTAGCGATTAGCACAGATACGCAGTATTTT
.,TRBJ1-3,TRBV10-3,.,CDIGGGGPGNTIYF,TGTGACATTGGTGGGGGAGGGCCCGGAAACACCATATATTTT
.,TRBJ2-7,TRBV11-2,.,CASSIVVGGPLLYEQYF,TGTGCCAGTAGCATAGTGGTAGGAGGGCCCCTATTATACGAGCAGTACTTC
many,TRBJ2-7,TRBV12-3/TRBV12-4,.,CASSVPIGGSYEQYF,TGTGCCAGCAGTGTCCCTATTGGGGGATCCTACGAGCAGTACTTC
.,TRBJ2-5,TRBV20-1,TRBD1,CSAKGQGRQETQYF,TGCAGTGCCAAGGGACAGGGGCGACAAGAGACCCAGTACTTC
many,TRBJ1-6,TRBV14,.,CASSQERPPSPLHF,TGTGCCAGCAGCCAAGAAAGACCCCCTTCACCCCTCCACTTT
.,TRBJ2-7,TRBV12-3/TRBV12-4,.,CASSLRTFYEHYF,TGTGCCAGCAGTCTCCGGACGTTCTACGAGCATTACTTC
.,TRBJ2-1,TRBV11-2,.,CASSLGVPCNEQFF,TGTGCCAGCAGCTTAGGAGTTCCATGCAATGAGCAGTTCTTC
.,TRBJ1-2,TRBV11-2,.,CASSVSVTNYGYTF,TGTGCCAGCAGCGTCTCGGTTACTAACTATGGCTACACCTTC
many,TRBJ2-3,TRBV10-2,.,CASRKAATSADTQYF,TGCGCCAGCCGTAAAGCTGCCACTTCTGCAGATACGCAGTATTTT
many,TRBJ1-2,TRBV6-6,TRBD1,CASSYSRDSYGYTF,TGTGCCAGCAGTTACTCGAGGGACAGCTATGGCTACACCTTC